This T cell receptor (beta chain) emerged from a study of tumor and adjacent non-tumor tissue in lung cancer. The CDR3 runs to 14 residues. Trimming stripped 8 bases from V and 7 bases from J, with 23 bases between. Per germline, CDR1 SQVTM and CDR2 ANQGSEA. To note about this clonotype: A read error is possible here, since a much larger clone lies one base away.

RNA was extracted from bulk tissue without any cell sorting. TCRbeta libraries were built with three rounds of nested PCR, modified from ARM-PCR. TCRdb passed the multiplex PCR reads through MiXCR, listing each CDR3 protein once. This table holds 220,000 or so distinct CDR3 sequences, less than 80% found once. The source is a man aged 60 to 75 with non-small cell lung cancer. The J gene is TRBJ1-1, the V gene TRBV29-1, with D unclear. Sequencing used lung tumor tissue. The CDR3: CSTVRVSQFHEAFF. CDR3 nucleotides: TGCAGCACTGTGAGGGTGAGCCAATTTCATGAAGCTTTCTTT.